These 27 T cell receptor beta chains were sequenced from one sample in a study of blood T cell repertoires in COVID-19. Assay: immunoSEQ multiplex PCR; the TCRdb copy retains only in-frame clones and omits some. The repertoire has 100,000 to 150,000 clones, more than 75% of them found once; the top ten carry 3.5% to 4.5%. Source material: peripheral blood. The receptors shown here come from a man between 60 and 75 years old with acute or convalescent COVID-19.

This chain links TRBV14 with TRBJ2-6, with TRBD2 identical over 9 bases. J was trimmed by 3 bases and V by 4 bases; bases with no gene match: 10. Per the germline V gene, CDR1 is SGHDN and CDR2 is FVKESK. The CDR3 is 18 residues long. The CDR3 sequence: CASSPLSGRSSGANVLTF. The DNA of the CDR3 is TGTGCCAGCAGCCCCCTTAGCGGGAGAAGTAGTGGGGCCAACGTCCTGACTTTC.

The CDR3 DNA reads as TGTGCCAGCAGCCCGAGCGGGACCCAGGGGAGGCAGTTCTTC. It translates to CASSPSGTQGRQFF. The genes are TRBV9 and TRBJ2-1; D is perhaps TRBD2 (7 bases). CDR3 length equals 14 residues. Deletions cut 4 bases from V and 12 bases from J, with 20 bases between. The V gene's germline CDR1 is SGDLS and CDR2 YYNGEE.

This sequence joins TRBV21-1 and TRBJ2-3; no check of the table's D call, TRBD2, against the DNA was made. TRBV21-1 is a pseudogene locus. The CDR3 contains 16 residues. The CDR3 reads CASSAQIRGGADTQYF. CDR3 in DNA: TGTGCCAGCAGCGCCCAGATTCGAGGAGGAGCAGATACGCAGTATTTT.

For the CDR3, the DNA is TGCAGCGTTACTCCCTTAACAGGAGATACGCAGTATTTT. Its translation: CSVTPLTGDTQYF. The chain joins TRBV29-1 to TRBJ2-3; maybe TRBD1 (5 bases). The CDR3 extends over 13 amino acids. CDR1 and CDR2 (germline): SQVTM, ANQGSEA. V was clipped by 5 bases and J by 5 bases, with 14 bases between them.

The V and J genes are TRBV28 and TRBJ1-1, with D possibly TRBD1 on 6 matching bases. From germline, CDR1 is MDHEN and CDR2 SYDVKM. V gave up 3 bases and J gave up 2 bases, with 16 bases separating them. The CDR3 extends over 16 amino acids. CDR3 sequence reads: CASSFPLTGRNTEAFF. The CDR3 DNA sequence: TGTGCCAGCAGTTTCCCCTTGACAGGCCGAAACACTGAAGCTTTCTTT.

The chain recombines TRBV28 with TRBJ2-7; no firm D call. The CDR3 has 16 residues. The germline V and J ends were trimmed by 3 bases and 1 base, with 16 bases remaining between them. Per the germline V gene, CDR1 is MDHEN and CDR2 is SYDVKM. CDR3 nucleotides: TGTGCCAGCAGTTTCACCACAGCTTCTGGTTCCTACGAGCAGTACTTC. Translating gives CASSFTTASGSYEQYF. The entire variable domain, with the rest obtained from reference TRBV28 and TRBJ2-7, is as follows: DVKVTQSSRYLVKRTGEKVFLECVQDMDHENMFWYRQDPGLGLRLIYFSYDVKMKEKGDIPEGYSVSREKKERFSLILESASTNQTSMYLCASSFTTASGSYEQYFGPGTRLTVT.

The rearrangement links TRBV7-2 to TRBJ1-2; TRBD1 aligns across 10 bases. Trimming at V came to 5 bases and at J to 4 bases, leaving 7 bases not matched to a gene. This CDR3 has 15 residues. Germline CDR1 reads SGHTA; CDR2 reads FQGNSA. CDR3 amino acids: CASSPWDRGGYGYTF. The CDR3 DNA is TGTGCCAGCAGCCCCTGGGACAGGGGCGGCTATGGCTACACCTTC.

This chain joins TRBV5-1 and TRBJ1-1, with 7 positions matching TRBD1. The V segment lost 3 bases and the J segment 5 bases; nucleotides outside the gene matches: 7. The CDR3 is 14 residues long. Germline-derived CDR1 and CDR2 are SGHRS and YFSETQ. In nucleotides, the CDR3 is TGCGCCAGCAGCTCCCGCCGACAGGGAACTGAAGCTTTCTTT. Amino acids: CASSSRRQGTEAFF.

The V and J genes are TRBV28 and TRBJ2-7; TRBD2 matches at 15 bases. The germline V gene has CDR1 MDHEN and CDR2 SYDVKM. The CDR3 contains 15 residues. The ends lost 4 bases at V and 7 bases at J; junction bases unmatched: 5. CDR3 nucleotide sequence: TGTGCCAGCAGTTGGCCGGGACTAGCGGGAGGAGAGCAGTACTTC. Translation: CASSWPGLAGGEQYF.

The chain uses TRBV11-2 and TRBJ2-7; 8 bases are shared with TRBD2. Germline CDR1 is SGHAT and CDR2 is FQNNGV. CDR3 size: 18 residues. V lost 5 bases and J lost 7; bases outside the gene matches: 22. The chain's CDR3 is CASSPVGRSGLGSREQYF. The DNA of the CDR3 is TGTGCCAGCAGCCCTGTAGGACGGTCGGGACTAGGGTCTAGGGAGCAGTACTTC. Supplemented by reference TRBV11-2 and TRBJ2-7, the full variable domain reads EAGVAQSPRYKIIEKRQSVAFWCNPISGHATLYWYQQILGQGPKLLIQFQNNGVVDDSQLPKDRFSAERLKGVDSTLKIQPAKLEDSAVYLCASSPVGRSGLGSREQYFGPGTRLTVT.

The chain has TRBV7-2 and TRBJ2-5; tentative D call: TRBD2 (5 bases). This CDR3 comprises 13 residues. CDR1 and CDR2 (germline): SGHTA, FQGNSA. The ends were cut back, 5 bases at V and 4 bases at J, with 11 bases in the middle. CDR3 DNA sequence: TGTGCCAGCAGCACTAGGAGAGCAGAGACCCAGTACTTC. It is translated as CASSTRRAETQYF.

The chain employs TRBV2 and TRBJ1-5; 11 bases map to TRBD1. Trimming took 8 bases from V and 6 from J; bases not matched to a gene: 3. The CDR3 has 13 amino acids. Germline CDR1 reads SNHLY; CDR2 reads FYNNEI. The CDR3 loop is CASGQGARQPQHF. CDR3 coding DNA: TGTGCCAGCGGACAGGGGGCGCGTCAGCCCCAGCATTTT.

This rearrangement joins TRBV29-1 to TRBJ2-7, with TRBD2 matching 10 bases. Looked up from germline, CDR1 is SQVTM and CDR2 is ANQGSEA. J lost 0 bases, V lost 4 bases, and 3 bases had no gene match. The CDR3 totals 14 residues. This chain's CDR3 is CSVVQREGSYEQYF. The CDR3 region has the DNA TGCAGCGTTGTACAGCGGGAGGGCTCCTACGAGCAGTACTTC.

In its sample, this clone was seen a few times. The chain recombines TRBV6-5 with TRBJ1-1; TRBD1 aligns across 11 bases. CDR3 length equals 14 residues. V gave up 6 bases and J gave up 4 bases; unmatched junction bases: 4. CDR1 is MNHEY, CDR2 SVGAGI, per germline. CDR3 amino acids: CASRAGTGGTEAFF. The CDR3 DNA follows: TGTGCCAGCAGAGCCGGGACAGGGGGCACTGAAGCTTTCTTT.

The V and J genes are TRBV13 and TRBJ1-1; 11 bases align to TRBD1. J was trimmed by 5 bases and V by 6 bases; bases with no gene match: 11. There are 16 residues in the CDR3. CDR1 and CDR2 (germline): PRHDT, FYEKMQ (reference sequence). The chain's CDR3 is CASRLGQGAGKTEAFF. CDR3 sequence (DNA): TGTGCCAGCAGGCTAGGACAGGGGGCCGGAAAAACTGAAGCTTTCTTT.

This clone has only a few counts. This chain uses TRBV6-5 with TRBJ2-3; 8 bases agree with TRBD2. Germline V gene lookup returns CDR1 MNHEY and CDR2 SVGAGI. The junction had 5 bases not matched to a gene; V was cut back by 2 bases and J by 4 bases. The CDR3 is 15 amino acids. This CDR3 is CASSYTGGLSDTQYF. CDR3 sequence (DNA): TGTGCCAGCAGTTACACGGGAGGGCTGTCAGATACGCAGTATTTT.

The CDR3 DNA reads TGTGCCAGCAGCCCCGGCGGGGGAAACACCATATATTTT. Translation gives CASSPGGGNTIYF. This rearrangement joins TRBV7-6 to TRBJ1-3, with no clear D. The V gene lost 5 bases and the J gene lost 4 bases, with 9 bases spanning the gap. CDR3 length: 13 amino acids. CDR1 is SGHVS and CDR2 is FNYEAQ in the germline V gene.

This clone was seen more than once but under ten times. The chain links TRBV30 to TRBJ2-7, with unresolved D. The germline gives CDR1 GTSNPN, CDR2 SVGIG (reference sequence). The ends were cut back, 4 bases at V and 1 base at J, with 11 bases in the middle. The CDR3 extends over 13 amino acids. This CDR3 is CAWTTGGSYEQYF. The CDR3 coding sequence is TGTGCCTGGACCACCGGCGGTTCCTACGAGCAGTACTTC.

The chain uses TRBV5-1 and TRBJ2-3; 9 nucleotides agree with TRBD1. The germline V gene encodes CDR1 SGHRS and CDR2 YFSETQ. The ends lost 7 bases at V and 3 bases at J; junction bases unmatched: 9. The CDR3 is made up of 15 amino acids. The CDR3 protein is CASVGTGKTTDTQYF. In nucleotides, the CDR3 is TGCGCCAGCGTTGGGACAGGGAAGACAACAGATACGCAGTATTTT.

This chain joins TRBV6-1 and TRBJ2-1; TRBD2 matches at 7 bases. Per the germline V gene, CDR1 is MNHNS and CDR2 is SASEGT. The V gene end was trimmed by 1 base and the J gene end by 6 bases; junction bases not matched to a gene: 9. The CDR3 consists of 16 residues. This chain's CDR3 is CASSEGPTWGGNEQFF. In nucleotides, the CDR3 is TGTGCCAGCAGTGAAGGGCCGACTTGGGGGGGCAATGAGCAGTTCTTC.

This chain connects TRBV5-6 to TRBJ2-3, with D perhaps matching TRBD1 (5 bases). V was clipped by 0 bases and J by 5 bases, with 7 bases between them. The germline V gene encodes CDR1 SGHDT and CDR2 YYEEEE. The CDR3 is made up of 13 amino acids. Here the CDR3 DNA reads TGTGCCAGCAGCTTGGACCAGGGAGATACGCAGTATTTT. This codes for CASSLDQGDTQYF.

CDR3 nucleotides: TGTGCCAGCAGCTTAGGGGGCAGGAGCTACGAGCAGTACTTC. Its protein product is CASSLGGRSYEQYF. The V gene is TRBV11-3, the J gene TRBJ2-7; D might be TRBD1 (5 bases). This CDR3 comprises 14 residues. Germline V gene sequence: CDR1 SGHNT, CDR2 YENEEA. Deletions cut 1 base from V and 3 bases from J, with 10 bases between.

J is TRBJ2-5 and V is TRBV5-4; D might be TRBD2 (6 bases). This CDR3 is built from 14 residues. V was clipped by 0 bases and J by 4 bases, with 10 bases between them. Germline V gene data show CDR1 as SGHNT and CDR2 as YYREEE (reference sequence). This chain's CDR3 is CASSLAGVGETQYF. In nucleotides, the CDR3 is TGTGCCAGCAGCTTGGCGGGGGTGGGAGAGACCCAGTACTTC.

This rearrangement joins TRBV7-2 to TRBJ2-2; a possible D gene is TRBD1 (5 bases). Germline CDR1 SGHTA, CDR2 FQGNSA. CDR3 length: 16 residues. V lost 1 base, J lost 2 bases, and 11 bases lay in between. CDR3 nucleotides: TGTGCCAGCAGCTTAGGCGGACAAGGCAACACCGGGGAGCTGTTTTTT. This codes for CASSLGGQGNTGELFF. The entire variable domain, with the rest obtained from reference TRBV7-2 and TRBJ2-2, is as follows: GAGVSQSPSNKVTEKGKDVELRCDPISGHTALYWYRQSLGQGLEFLIYFQGNSAPDKSGLPSDRFSAERTGGSVSTLTIQRTQQEDSAVYLCASSLGGQGNTGELFFGEGSRLTVL.

This chain links TRBV7-8 with TRBJ1-1; D is unresolved. CDR3 length equals 12 residues. Trimming cost V 5 bases and J 11 bases, with 15 bases left between them. Germline V gene lookup returns CDR1 SGHVS and CDR2 FQNEAQ. The CDR3 DNA reads TGTGCCAGCAGCCCCGTACCGACAAGGGCTTTCTTT. It yields the protein CASSPVPTRAFF.

The V and J genes are TRBV19 and TRBJ1-5; no firm D call. CDR1 LNHDA and CDR2 SQIVND come from the germline V gene (reference sequence). V lost 5 bases and J lost 4, with 15 bases in between. This CDR3 has 15 residues. DNA for the CDR3: TGTGCCAGTAGTGCCGGTATGCCCCCGAATCAGCCCCAGCATTTT. Translated: CASSAGMPPNQPQHF.

The chain combines TRBV2 with TRBJ2-2; tentative D call: TRBD2 (6 bases). The CDR3 has 13 amino acids. The germline V and J ends were trimmed by 9 bases and 1 base, with 9 bases remaining between them. Germline CDR1 reads SNHLY; CDR2 reads FYNNEI. The CDR3 reads CASTGLNTGELFF. The CDR3 nucleotides are TGTGCCAGTACGGGACTGAACACCGGGGAGCTGTTTTTT. The whole variable domain, remainder taken from reference TRBV2 and TRBJ2-2, is EPEVTQTPSHQVTQMGQEVILRCVPISNHLYFYWYRQILGQKVEFLVSFYNNEISEKSEIFDDQFSVERPDGSNFTLKIRSTKLEDSAMYFCASTGLNTGELFFGEGSRLTVL.